Each of the 17 T cell receptor beta chains below was sequenced from the same sample in a study of OX40 agonist ivuxolimab in advanced cancers. Clones were read by immunoSEQ multiplex PCR, and TCRdb kept only the in-frame ones, dropping some. The sample consists of around 60,000 clones, about four fifths of them appearing once. The starting material was CD4+ or CD8+ T cells sorted from blood, obtained in a trial of the OX40 agonist ivuxolimab. Receptors originate from an adult with an advanced solid tumor such as melanoma, head and neck, liver or kidney cancer.

The chain joins TRBV4-3 to TRBJ2-3; weak D call: TRBD2 (5 bases). CDR1 and CDR2 (germline): LGHNA, YSLEER. The CDR3 has 13 amino acids. V was pared by 0 bases and J by 6 bases, with 7 bases between. The CDR3 reads CASSQEGADTQYF. CDR3 DNA sequence: TGCGCCAGCAGCCAAGAGGGAGCGGATACGCAGTATTTT.

The chain links TRBV9 to TRBJ1-4, with D possibly matching TRBD1 (6 bases). V lost 0 bases and J 3 bases, leaving 12 bases between the germline ends. The CDR3 spans 16 residues. CDR1 is SGDLS and CDR2 is YYNGEE in the germline V gene. The CDR3 loop reads CASSVEAGVANEKLFF. The CDR3 bases are TGTGCCAGCAGCGTAGAGGCAGGGGTAGCTAATGAAAAACTGTTTTTT. Complete variable domain (other parts from reference TRBV9 and TRBJ1-4): DSGVTQTPKHLITATGQRVTLRCSPRSGDLSVYWYQQSLDQGLQFLIQYYNGEERAKGNILERFSAQQFPDLHSELNLSSLELGDSALYFCASSVEAGVANEKLFFGSGTQLSVL.

The genes are TRBV27 and TRBJ1-5; tentative D call: TRBD1 (5 bases). V gave up 5 bases and J gave up 4 bases, with 24 bases separating them. The CDR3 totals 18 residues. Germline CDR1 and CDR2: MNHEY and SMNVEV (reference sequence). The CDR3 DNA follows: TGTGCCAGCAGTCCAGTCCAACTGGGTACAGAGGGGAATCAGCCCCAGCATTTT. As protein: CASSPVQLGTEGNQPQHF.

This chain joins TRBV15 and TRBJ1-2, with TRBD1 identical over 8 bases. Germline-derived CDR1 and CDR2 are LNHNV and YYDKDF (reference sequence). J lost 3 bases, V lost 4 bases, and 7 bases had no gene match. There are 15 residues in the CDR3. CDR3 coding DNA: TGTGCCACCAGCACTGGACAGGGTTACGACTATGGCTACACCTTC. Translating it yields CATSTGQGYDYGYTF.

The chain recombines TRBV7-9 with TRBJ1-1, with D unresolved. CDR1 is SEHNR, CDR2 FQNEAQ, per germline (reference sequence). The V end was cut by 0 bases, the J end by 3 bases, with 11 bases between. The CDR3 extends over 15 amino acids. The CDR3 reads CASSLAAAGYTEAFF. CDR3 sequence (DNA): TGTGCCAGCAGCTTAGCTGCTGCGGGTTACACTGAAGCTTTCTTT.

This clone was counted a few times. CDR3 residues: CASSEVWGAFF. In DNA, the CDR3 is TGTGCCAGCAGTGAAGTCTGGGGAGCTTTCTTT. The chain has TRBV6-1 and TRBJ1-1; D is unresolved. Germline V CDR1 and CDR2: MNHNS, SASEGT. The CDR3 runs 11 residues. Trimming removed 1 base from V and 10 bases from J, with 7 bases in between.

The rearrangement uses TRBV6-1 and TRBJ2-4; 7 bases are a match to TRBD2. Per the germline V gene, CDR1 is MNHNS and CDR2 is SASEGT. With 2 bases clipped from V and 4 bases from J, the junction kept 11 bases outside the gene matches. CDR3 length equals 17 residues. The CDR3 protein is CASSESAGDGLKNIQYF. CDR3 DNA sequence: TGTGCCAGCAGTGAATCGGCGGGGGACGGACTGAAAAACATTCAGTACTTC.

The chain carries TRBV7-2 and TRBJ2-3; 9 bases match TRBD2. Germline values: CDR1 SGHTA, CDR2 FQGNSA. Trimming took 3 bases from V and 4 from J; bases not matched to a gene: 8. The CDR3 sequence is 16 residues long. CDR3 in DNA: TGTGCCAGCAGCTTGCTCGCTAGCGGGAAGGCAGATACGCAGTATTTT. It yields the protein CASSLLASGKADTQYF.

This chain joins TRBV4-1 and TRBJ1-5; weak D call: TRBD1 (5 bases). This CDR3 spans 17 amino acids. Trimming pared 1 base from V and 1 base from J, leaving 14 bases between. Looked up from germline, CDR1 is MGHRA and CDR2 is YSYEKL. CDR3 residues: CASSQVIAGGSNQPQHF. The CDR3 DNA is TGCGCCAGCAGCCAAGTCATTGCCGGGGGAAGCAATCAGCCCCAGCATTTT.

V usage is TRBV11-2 and J usage is TRBJ2-7; D may be TRBD1 (5 bases). The CDR3 is 15 residues long. Looked up from germline, CDR1 is SGHAT and CDR2 is FQNNGV. V was pared by 6 bases and J by 0 bases, with 15 bases between. The CDR3 DNA follows: TGTGCCAGCAGTCCTGGACACACGAGCTCCTACGAGCAGTACTTC. Translated: CASSPGHTSSYEQYF.

The chain carries TRBV4-1 and TRBJ1-2; no definite D call. The germline gives CDR1 MGHRA, CDR2 YSYEKL. The CDR3 is 12 amino acids. V was trimmed by 0 bases and J by 5 bases, leaving 4 bases between them. For the CDR3, the DNA is TGCGCCAGCAGCCAAGATCGATATGGCTACACCTTC. It translates to CASSQDRYGYTF.

V gene TRBV19 combines with J gene TRBJ2-6, with 9 bases that match TRBD1. Germline values: CDR1 LNHDA, CDR2 SQIVND (reference sequence). This CDR3 is 16 amino acids long. After removal of 4 bases from V and 4 bases from J, the junction contained 5 bases not matched to a gene. DNA of the CDR3: TGTGCCAGTAGTAGGGACAGGGACGCCGGGGCCAACGTCCTGACTTTC. Its protein product is CASSRDRDAGANVLTF.

The rearrangement joins TRBV11-2 to TRBJ2-5; 10 bases are shared with TRBD2. With V trimmed by 5 bases and J by 3 bases, 3 bases remained unmatched. The CDR3 contains 14 residues. CDR1 SGHAT and CDR2 FQNNGV come from the germline V gene. The CDR3 loop is CASSTGTSEETQYF. CDR3 coding DNA: TGTGCCAGCAGCACTGGGACTAGCGAAGAGACCCAGTACTTC.

This chain uses TRBV21-1 with TRBJ1-1; TRBD1 is the table's D call and was not checked against the DNA. TRBV21-1 is assigned pseudogene status. This CDR3 is 11 amino acids long. CDR3 sequence: CASSSPAEAFF. The CDR3, as DNA: TGTGCCAGCAGCTCCCCAGCTGAAGCTTTCTTT.

The chain carries TRBV6-4 and TRBJ2-1, with 9 positions matching TRBD1. With V trimmed by 4 bases and J by 0 bases, 10 bases remained unmatched. The CDR3 consists of 18 residues. Germline-derived CDR1 and CDR2 are MRHNA and SNTAGT. In DNA form, the CDR3 reads TGTGCCAGCAGTGTTGGACAGGGGATCCTTAGCTCCTACAATGAGCAGTTCTTC. Its translation is CASSVGQGILSSYNEQFF.

The genes are TRBV6-5 and TRBJ1-1, with D unclear. Germline CDR1 is MNHEY and CDR2 is SVGAGI. Between the trimmed V and J ends, which lost 8 bases and 1 base, there was a span of 11 bases. The CDR3 consists of 13 residues. In DNA, the CDR3 is TGTGCCAGCGGGGTCTTTTGGAACACTGAAGCTTTCTTT. This translates into CASGVFWNTEAFF.

This chain links TRBV5-6 with TRBJ2-5; D perhaps matches TRBD1 (7 bases). The J call may be wrong; the DNA end is better matched by TRBJ2-7. Germline-derived CDR1 and CDR2 are SGHDT and YYEEEE. The CDR3 is 13 residues long. The CDR3 loop is CASSLGRGDEQYF. The CDR3 nucleotides are TGTGCCAGCAGCTTGGGCAGGGGGGACGAGCAGTACTTC.